A selection of T cell receptor beta chains follows, all from one sample in a study of CD8+CD57+ T cells in acquired aplastic anemia. TCRdb reprocessed the reads via MiXCR and lists one record per CDR3 protein. Of more than 150,000 distinct CDR3 sequences in the sample, less than 55% were seen once. Sequenced input: sorted CD4+, CD8+, or CD8+CD57+ T cells (not recorded which) from PBMCs. The receptor source for this set is a human donor in good health. Both conserved end residues are part of each CDR3. Fields, in order: V gene, CDR3 protein.

>TRBV7-2
CASSARRGAFQETQYF
>TRBV6-5
CASSLFLTGGMGETQYF
>TRBV7-9
CASSLAAGGEQYF
>TRBV29-1
CSGTGAWEAFF
>TRBV6-4
CASSRRDTDTQYF
>TRBV2
CASSGDDQPQHF
>TRBV10-3
CAISQNTGTSYNSPLHF
>TRBV7-2
CASSFSFGTEAFF
>TRBV19
CASSTGTYTEAFF
>TRBV29-1
CSARGEGGNTIYF
>TRBV2
CASSRQGGEQYF
>TRBV19
CASSADVVTQYF
>TRBV29-1
CSVGEIYGYTF
>TRBV11-2
CASSFLAGQGTDTQYF
>TRBV5-5
CASSLGLRNTEAFF
>TRBV24-1
CATSAGGYGYTF
>TRBV12-3/TRBV12-4
CASSLDYGQGAHGYTF
>TRBV7-9
CASSPPGGGVTDTQYF
>TRBV10-3
CAGRGAHTGVVYGYTF
>TRBV24-1
CATSGPRGTEAFF
>TRBV20-1
CSARGLAGVNEQFF
>TRBV4-1
CASSHALAGVLNEQFF
>TRBV11-1
CASSYSGYVGNQPQHF
>TRBV2
CASRRVNQPQHF
>TRBV11-2
CASSSGDRRRNSPLHF
>TRBV20-1
CSTGVGGYNEQLF
>TRBV10-3
CAISGLAGSSYNEQFF
>TRBV7-2
CASSFGTSGIPDTQYF
>TRBV19
CASTSRALAGDEQYF
>TRBV12-3/TRBV12-4
CASSPRDRAYEQYF
>TRBV19
CASSIRYSNQPQHF
>TRBV4-2
CASSLGQKNTEAFF
>TRBV15
CATSRDHSVLAEGNEQFF
>TRBV2
CASNTNYGYTF
>TRBV9
CASSVGGEANEQFF
>TRBV7-9
CASLLTGSYEQYF
>TRBV29-1
CSASVSAAPTTEAFF
>TRBV11-2
CASSLSGAGKSYNEQFF
>TRBV10-3
CAISYGQGIYGYTF
>TRBV2
CASSEGRSLYEQYF
>TRBV18
CASSPAGFGAETQYF
>TRBV20-1
CSARPSRGNQPQHF
>TRBV24-1
CATSETSGGTDTQYF
>TRBV24-1
CATSDRRDVGGTDTQYF
>TRBV7-9
CASSSGLAGGETQYF
>TRBV10-3
CAIRGTDYGYTF
>TRBV20-1
CSARDNRDYNEQFF
>TRBV9
CASSVAGGLRNTIYF
>TRBV7-2
CASRTGEVVNEQFF
>TRBV20-1
CSARSPGQGVNGKLFF
>TRBV9
CASSVAGGMNTEAFF
>TRBV7-2
CASSLAVGQGLNTEAFF
>TRBV9
CTSSYEQYF
>TRBV14
CASTDSGGAGNEQFF
>TRBV2
CASSEAQVGNTIYF